This TCR beta chain comes out of a study of T cell repertoires in cytomegalovirus infection. About the study: Signatures in public TCR beta sequences pointed to both CMV infection and matching HLA type. Broader study findings: Dominant in the ex vivo response were TCR beta clonotypes restricted by HLA-C and specific for CMV.

V shed 5 bases and J 2 bases; nucleotides not matched to a gene: 6. This CDR3 has 14 amino acids. The V gene's germline CDR1 is SGHVS and CDR2 FQNEAQ. In this sample, this clonotype turned up many times. Its antigen is not identified. TCRdb re-analysed the reads in MiXCR, keeping a single row per CDR3 protein. The repertoire holds 740,000 or so distinct CDR3 sequences, less than 40% seen once, with 2.8% in the top ten. Sequences were obtained from PBMCs. The chain links TRBV7-8 to TRBJ2-7; 7 bases fit TRBD2. The TCR was taken from a human donor in good health (CMV status not recorded). Some clones in this sample may be carry-over from other donors' samples. The CDR3 sequence is CASSGRREPYEQYF. The CDR3, as DNA: TGTGCCAGCAGCGGGCGGCGGGAGCCCTACGAGCAGTACTTC.